Following are 2 T cell receptor beta chains from one sample sequenced in a study of beta chain features in type 1 diabetes. Isolated RNA was reverse transcribed in full, so expressed TCRB transcripts were sequenced. The protocol was immunoSEQ multiplex PCR, while the TCRdb copy is restricted to in-frame clones and leaves out a portion. The sample includes about 220,000 clones, about a tenth of them seen just once. Sequencing input: central memory CD4+ T cells from blood. The receptor set was obtained from a man younger than 35 in good health.

V usage is TRBV7-9 and J usage is TRBJ1-3; D remains unclear. The CDR3 contains 15 residues. With 3 bases removed from V and 4 bases from J, the gap between germline ends came to 13 bases. Germline V gene lookup returns CDR1 SEHNR and CDR2 FQNEAQ (reference sequence). Here the CDR3 reads CASSLDDSRGNTIYF. The CDR3 nucleotides read TGTGCCAGCAGCTTGGACGACTCTCGGGGAAACACCATATATTTT.

CDR3 bases: TGTGCCAGCTCACCAAGGGACAGGGTTCAAGAGACCCAGTACTTC. Translating gives CASSPRDRVQETQYF. This chain connects TRBV18 to TRBJ2-5; 9 bases map to TRBD1. Germline values: CDR1 KGHSH, CDR2 LQKENI. V lost 2 bases, J lost 2 bases, and 3 bases stayed unmatched. The CDR3 contains 15 residues.